This T cell receptor beta chain is from a study of T cells in localized non-small cell lung cancer. Study observations and caveats: Heterogeneity remains possible, as sequencing covered one tumor region only. Within adjacent lung there appeared a median roughly 60 of the top 100 tumor clones.

Germline values: CDR1 SGHDT, CDR2 YYEEEE. This CDR3 is built from 15 residues. The V gene lost 4 bases and the J gene lost 3 bases, with 16 bases spanning the gap. Sequencing used immunoSEQ multiplex PCR; TCRdb keeps in-frame clones, though not all of them. The profile shows tens of thousands of clones, about 83% of them singletons. Notes on this clone: Antigen unknown.

The source of this sequence is a female donor at least 60 years old with stage I lung adenocarcinoma. The material was peripheral blood, obtained before any cancer treatment. The V call is TRBV5-6, the J call TRBJ2-5, with a tentative D call TRBD1 (6 bases). CDR3 DNA sequence: TGTGCCAGCAGCGCGACAGGCTTGATAAAAGAGACCCAGTACTTC. Its translation: CASSATGLIKETQYF. The full variable domain, its missing parts supplied by reference TRBV5-6 and TRBJ2-5, is DAGVTQSPTHLIKTRGQQVTLRCSPKSGHDTVSWYQQALGQGPQFIFQYYEEEERQRGNFPDRFSGHQFPNYSSELNVNALLLGDSALYLCASSATGLIKETQYFGPGTRLLVL.